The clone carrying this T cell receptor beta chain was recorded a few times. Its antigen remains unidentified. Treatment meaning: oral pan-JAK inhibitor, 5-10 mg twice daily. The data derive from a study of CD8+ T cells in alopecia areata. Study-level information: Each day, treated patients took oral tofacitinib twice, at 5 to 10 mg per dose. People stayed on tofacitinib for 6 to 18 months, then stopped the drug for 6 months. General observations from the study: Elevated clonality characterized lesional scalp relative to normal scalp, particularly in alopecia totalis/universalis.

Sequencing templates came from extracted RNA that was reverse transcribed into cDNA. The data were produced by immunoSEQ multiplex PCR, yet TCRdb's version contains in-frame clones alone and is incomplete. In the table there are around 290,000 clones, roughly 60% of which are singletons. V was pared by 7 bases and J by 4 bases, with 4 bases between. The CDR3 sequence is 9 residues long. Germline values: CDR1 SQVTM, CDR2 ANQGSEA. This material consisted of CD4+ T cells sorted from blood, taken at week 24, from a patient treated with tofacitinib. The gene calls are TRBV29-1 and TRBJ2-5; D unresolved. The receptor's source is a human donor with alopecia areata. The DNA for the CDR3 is TGCAGCGCAGGAGAGACCCAGTACTTC. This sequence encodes CSAGETQYF.